The clone carrying this T cell receptor beta chain showed up many times. Antigen specificity is unknown. TCRdb redid the calling of the 5' RACE reads with MiXCR, one entry per CDR3 protein. The table records approximately 46,000 distinct CDR3 sequences, approximately 10% of them present only once. This entry belongs to a study of neurological immune-mediated disorders. General study results and limits: Multiple sclerosis was found to have the least TCR clonal expansion, below healthy controls, and HTLV-1-associated myelopathy the most. Across subjects, expanded clones had no CDR3 amino acid sequences in common, pointing to private repertoires in all groups.

Trimming cost V 6 bases and J 2 bases, with 11 bases left between them. The CDR3 covers 15 residues. Sequencing was performed on PBMCs. The source of this sequence is a man in his 70s with HTLV-1-associated myelopathy (HAM/TSP). J is TRBJ2-6 and V is TRBV12-3 or TRBV12-4; D gene unclear. CDR3 nucleotides: TGTGCCAGCAGCCGAAGACTGACTGGGGCCAACGTCCTGACTTTC. Protein: CASSRRLTGANVLTF.